This T cell receptor beta chain came from a study of shared clonotypes between healthy human individuals. This CDR3 is built from 17 residues. The germline CDR1 and CDR2 sequences are SGHRS and YFSETQ. The V and J ends lost 4 bases and 2 bases respectively, with 21 bases between them. Produced via immunoSEQ multiplex PCR; TCRdb's table is partial and in-frame only. The sample shows 1.4 million or so clones, approximately 98.5% of them seen only once. The genes are TRBV5-1 and TRBJ1-1; possibly TRBD1 for D (6 bases). The receptor comes from a man in his thirties or forties in good health. Sequencing was performed on naive CD4+ T cells sorted from blood. Subset meaning: CD45RA+ positively selected. The CDR3 DNA is TGCGCCAGCAGCCTTGTTGCGGCGGGGGCCATAAACACTGAAGCTTTCTTT. This codes for CASSLVAAGAINTEAFF.